The 30 T cell receptor beta chains given below trace back to one sample, sequenced in a study of blood T cell repertoires in COVID-19. The data were produced by immunoSEQ multiplex PCR, yet TCRdb's version contains in-frame clones alone and is incomplete. The top ten hold about 1% of the sample, which has under 450,000 clones, roughly 80% seen once. Sequenced input: peripheral blood. Every receptor here comes from a human donor with acute or convalescent COVID-19. The donor label of this sample is uncertain.

V usage is TRBV7-8 and J usage is TRBJ1-3; D might be TRBD1 (5 bases). The length of the CDR3 is 17 residues. Germline assignment: CDR1 SGHVS and CDR2 FQNEAQ. Trimming cost V 4 bases and J 0 bases, with 16 bases left between them. The CDR3 sequence is CASSSSFRQSSGNTIYF. For the CDR3, the DNA is TGTGCCAGCAGCTCCTCGTTCCGACAGAGCTCTGGAAACACCATATATTTT.

This chain connects TRBV28 to TRBJ1-5; D gene uncertain. The germline V and J ends were trimmed by 3 bases and 6 bases, with 12 bases remaining between them. This CDR3 region has 14 residues. The germline V gene encodes CDR1 MDHEN and CDR2 SYDVKM. For the CDR3, the DNA is TGTGCCAGCAGTTTCCCCCGGGTACGTCAGCCCCAGCATTTT. This translates into CASSFPRVRQPQHF.

This clone has a handful of counts. V is TRBV4-1 and J is TRBJ1-2, with 8 bases aligning to TRBD1. Per germline, CDR1 MGHRA and CDR2 YSYEKL. Trimming at V came to 1 base and at J to 4 bases, leaving 14 bases not matched to a gene. The CDR3 covers 18 residues. The CDR3 nucleotides are TGCGCCAGCAGCCAAGCCGGGACAGGAGGCCTTCTTGTCTATGGCTACACCTTC. Translation gives CASSQAGTGGLLVYGYTF.

DNA of the CDR3: TGTGCCAGCAGCTTGGGACTTCTTACCCAAGAGACCCAGTACTTC. The encoded protein is CASSLGLLTQETQYF. The V and J genes are TRBV11-2 and TRBJ2-5; possible D gene TRBD2, 6 bases. V shed 3 bases and J shed 1 base, with 12 bases lying between them. The CDR3 runs 15 residues. The germline V gene has CDR1 SGHAT and CDR2 FQNNGV.

This sequence joins TRBV7-9 and TRBJ1-1; D ambiguous. V lost 1 base, J lost 11 bases, and 11 bases lay in between. Per germline, CDR1 SEHNR and CDR2 FQNEAQ (reference sequence). The CDR3 is 12 residues long. The CDR3 DNA is TGTGCCAGCAGCTTAGTAGCGATCGAGGCTTTCTTT. This codes for CASSLVAIEAFF. Supplemented by reference TRBV7-9 and TRBJ1-1, the full variable domain reads DTGVSQNPRHKITKRGQNVTFRCDPISEHNRLYWYRQTLGQGPEFLTYFQNEAQLEKSRLLSDRFSAERPKGSFSTLEIQRTEQGDSAMYLCASSLVAIEAFFGQGTRLTVV.

This clone was found a few times. The chain uses TRBV30 and TRBJ2-1, with a tentative D call TRBD2 (7 bases). Trimming pared 7 bases from V and 8 bases from J, leaving 21 bases between. CDR1 is GTSNPN and CDR2 is SVGIG in the germline V gene (reference sequence). The CDR3 spans 14 residues. CDR3 loop: CASQRRGPRDEQFF. CDR3 nucleotides: TGTGCCTCCCAAAGGCGGGGGCCCCGGGATGAGCAGTTCTTC.

V gene TRBV5-1 combines with J gene TRBJ2-5; the D gene is possibly TRBD1 (6 bases). In germline, CDR1 is SGHRS, CDR2 YFSETQ. The CDR3 is 14 amino acids. V lost 2 bases and J lost 4, with 12 bases in between. The CDR3 sequence: CASSFGTIRETQYF. For the CDR3, the DNA is TGCGCCAGCAGCTTTGGGACAATAAGAGAGACCCAGTACTTC.

The chain has TRBV4-1 and TRBJ1-2; TRBD1 is a possible D gene (6 bases). There are 13 residues in the CDR3. V was shortened by 6 bases and J by 8 bases, with 16 bases between the two germline ends. Germline CDR1 reads MGHRA; CDR2 reads YSYEKL. The CDR3 nucleotides are TGCGCCAGCAGTGTAGGGGGAGACGGAGGCTACACCTTC. This encodes CASSVGGDGGYTF.

The chain combines TRBV5-1 with TRBJ2-2; 11 bases are a match to TRBD1. With 3 bases clipped from V and 5 bases from J, the junction kept 6 bases outside the gene matches. The CDR3 runs to 16 residues. CDR1 is SGHRS and CDR2 is YFSETQ in the germline V gene. For the CDR3, the DNA is TGCGCCAGCAGCTGGTCGGGACAGGGGGGTACCGGGGAGCTGTTTTTT. Amino acids: CASSWSGQGGTGELFF.

This clone has a count of ten or more. The chain is built from TRBV2 and TRBJ2-1, with TRBD2 matching 12 bases. V dropped 10 bases and J dropped 4; count of bases not matched to a gene: 5. Germline CDR1 reads SNHLY; CDR2 reads FYNNEI. There are 14 residues in the CDR3. The DNA for the CDR3 is TGTGCCACTAGACTAGCGGGAGTATACAATGAGCAGTTCTTC. Its protein is CATRLAGVYNEQFF.

The CDR3 DNA follows: TGCAGTGCTAGTGGCGGTAGTCTCATGAACACTGAAGCTTTCTTT. This sequence encodes CSASGGSLMNTEAFF. The V gene is TRBV20-1, the J gene TRBJ1-1, with unresolved D. The length of the CDR3 is 15 residues. V was trimmed by 3 bases and J by 0 bases, leaving 14 bases between them. From germline, CDR1 is DFQATT and CDR2 SNEGSKA (reference sequence).

The chain uses TRBV7-9 and TRBJ2-3; the D is unclear. Germline CDR1 is SEHNR and CDR2 is FQNEAQ (reference sequence). The CDR3 loop spans 13 amino acids. V lost 4 bases, J lost 2 bases, and 7 bases lay in between. CDR3 protein: CASSSRVTDTQYF. The CDR3 nucleotides are TGTGCCAGCAGCTCTCGGGTCACAGATACGCAGTATTTT. Using reference TRBV7-9 and TRBJ2-3 for the parts outside the CDR3, the full variable domain is DTGVSQNPRHKITKRGQNVTFRCDPISEHNRLYWYRQTLGQGPEFLTYFQNEAQLEKSRLLSDRFSAERPKGSFSTLEIQRTEQGDSAMYLCASSSRVTDTQYFGPGTRLTVL.

The V call is TRBV6-5, the J call TRBJ2-7; 13 bases are shared with TRBD2. Germline loops: CDR1 MNHEY, CDR2 SVGAGI. V shed 6 bases, J shed 6 bases, and the junction held 2 bases outside the gene matches. This CDR3 has 13 amino acids. CDR3 sequence (DNA): TGTGCCAGCAGGGGACTAGCGGGATTCGAGCAGTACTTC. Amino acids: CASRGLAGFEQYF.

The chain uses TRBV4-1 and TRBJ1-6, with D hard to call. Germline loops: CDR1 MGHRA, CDR2 YSYEKL. The CDR3 has 15 amino acids. V dropped 0 bases and J dropped 8 bases, with 11 bases sitting between them. The CDR3 region is CASSQERVSYSPLHF. In DNA, the CDR3 is TGCGCCAGCAGCCAAGAGCGGGTCAGTTATTCACCCCTCCACTTT.

This chain uses TRBV2 with TRBJ1-5; possibly TRBD1 for D (6 bases). Germline V lookup: CDR1 SNHLY, CDR2 FYNNEI. Trimming removed 6 bases at V and 3 bases at J, with 15 bases between. The CDR3 sequence is 15 residues long. The CDR3 coding sequence is TGTGCCAGCAGGGACGGACAGAGACCCAATCAGCCCCAGCATTTT. Translated, it gives CASRDGQRPNQPQHF.

V is TRBV5-4 and J is TRBJ2-1, with 8 positions matching TRBD2. The length of the CDR3 is 16 residues. Trimming took 4 bases from V and 1 from J; bases not matched to a gene: 7. In germline, CDR1 is SGHNT, CDR2 YYREEE (reference sequence). The chain's CDR3 is CASSRGGAQSYNEQFF. The CDR3 DNA reads TGTGCCAGCAGCCGGGGGGGGGCACAGTCCTACAATGAGCAGTTCTTC. The full variable domain, in which reference TRBV5-4 and TRBJ2-1 provide the parts outside the CDR3, is ETGVTQSPTHLIKTRGQQVTLRCSSQSGHNTVSWYQQALGQGPQFIFQYYREEENGRGNFPPRFSGLQFPNYSSELNVNALELDDSALYLCASSRGGAQSYNEQFFGPGTRLTVL.

This clone was detected only a few times. This chain connects TRBV7-6 to TRBJ2-7; D might be TRBD2 (6 bases). The germline V gene has CDR1 SGHVS and CDR2 FNYEAQ. This CDR3 is 15 amino acids long. The V end lost 4 bases, the J end lost 0 bases, and 13 bases lay between the germline ends. The CDR3 sequence is CASSSGVWSSYEQYF. Written as DNA, the CDR3 is TGTGCCAGCAGCTCGGGGGTCTGGAGCTCCTACGAGCAGTACTTC.

This clone was seen a handful of times. This chain connects TRBV29-1 to TRBJ1-2; TRBD1 aligns across 7 bases. V shed 6 bases and J 3 bases; nucleotides not matched to a gene: 4. Germline loops: CDR1 SQVTM, CDR2 ANQGSEA. This CDR3 is built from 12 residues. In DNA, the CDR3 is TGCAGCGTGCACAGGGGCGACTATGGCTACACCTTC. Its protein product is CSVHRGDYGYTF.

The V gene is TRBV25-1, the J gene TRBJ2-2; D unresolved. The CDR3 sequence is 10 residues long. Trimming took off 3 bases at V and 15 bases at J, with 8 bases between the two ends. CDR1 and CDR2 (germline): MGHDK, SYGVNS. The CDR3 DNA sequence: TGTGCCAGCAGTGAGAAGAGGATGTTTTTT. Translating it yields CASSEKRMFF.

The genes are TRBV6-1 and TRBJ1-2; D is uncertain. The CDR3 spans 15 residues. CDR1 MNHNS and CDR2 SASEGT come from the germline V gene. Trimming cost V 1 base and J 4 bases, with 13 bases left between them. CDR3 DNA: TGTGCCAGCAGTGAAGTTCGGGGTTTCGGCTATGGCTACACCTTC. Protein sequence: CASSEVRGFGYGYTF.

The V gene is TRBV5-1, the J gene TRBJ1-2, with D maybe TRBD1 (6 bases). This CDR3 has 15 amino acids. Trimming removed 0 bases from V and 6 bases from J, with 15 bases in between. The germline gives CDR1 SGHRS, CDR2 YFSETQ. The CDR3 is CASSLGTAYGDGYTF. In DNA form, the CDR3 reads TGCGCCAGCAGCTTGGGGACAGCCTATGGGGATGGCTACACCTTC.

This rearrangement joins TRBV5-1 to TRBJ2-1, with 10 bases fitting TRBD1. The trim removed 6 bases at V and 7 bases at J, leaving 7 bases unmatched. This CDR3 contains 14 residues. In germline, CDR1 is SGHRS, CDR2 YFSETQ. The CDR3 here is CASTLTGGSNEQFF. CDR3 nucleotide sequence: TGCGCCAGCACTTTGACAGGGGGCAGTAATGAGCAGTTCTTC.

This clone was counted a few times. This rearrangement joins TRBV24-1 to TRBJ2-5, with D possibly TRBD2 on 5 matching bases. Germline loops: CDR1 KGHDR, CDR2 SFDVKD. V lost 6 bases and J lost 1, with 14 bases in between. The CDR3 totals 15 residues. CDR3 bases: TGTGCCACCAGTCGGAGCAGGCGGGCCCAAGAGACCCAGTACTTC. It encodes CATSRSRRAQETQYF.

At least ten counts were recorded for this clone. J is TRBJ1-1 and V is TRBV2, with D possibly matching TRBD1 (5 bases). CDR1 SNHLY and CDR2 FYNNEI come from the germline V gene. The CDR3 sequence is 15 residues long. The V end lost 1 base, the J end lost 4 bases, and 13 bases lay between the germline ends. The chain's CDR3 is CASSEEQGSGTEAFF. CDR3 bases: TGTGCCAGCAGTGAAGAGCAGGGATCTGGCACTGAAGCTTTCTTT.

This clone was seen a single time. The chain combines TRBV5-1 with TRBJ1-2; 7 nucleotides line up with TRBD1. V lost 5 bases and J lost 0; bases outside the gene matches: 7. The CDR3 is 15 amino acids. Germline-derived CDR1 and CDR2 are SGHRS and YFSETQ. CDR3 DNA sequence: TGCGCCAGCAGTCTAGGACAGGAGCCTAACTATGGCTACACCTTC. Amino acid sequence: CASSLGQEPNYGYTF.

This chain links TRBV9 with TRBJ2-7, with D hard to call. The CDR3 has 16 amino acids. Trimming removed 4 bases from V and 9 bases from J, with 26 bases in between. Germline V lookup: CDR1 SGDLS, CDR2 YYNGEE. CDR3 coding DNA: TGTGCCAGCAGCCTTCTTCCCAGTCCGAACCAGAAGTTGCAGTACTTC. Protein sequence: CASSLLPSPNQKLQYF.

V and J are TRBV4-2 and TRBJ2-3, with D perhaps TRBD2 (6 bases). The germline CDR1 and CDR2 sequences are LGHNA and YNFKEQ. The CDR3 runs 18 residues. The V end was cut by 2 bases, the J end by 0 bases, with 18 bases between. The CDR3 DNA follows: TGTGCCAGCAGCCAATGGGGACTGGATCAACCTAGCACAGATACGCAGTATTTT. It is translated as CASSQWGLDQPSTDTQYF.

This chain connects TRBV3-1 (or the pseudogene TRBV3-2) to TRBJ1-1; unclear D gene. The CDR3 extends over 17 amino acids. Germline CDR1 is LGHDT and CDR2 is YNNKEL (reference sequence). Between the trimmed V and J ends, which lost 4 bases and 1 base, there was a span of 19 bases. CDR3 in DNA: TGTGCCAGCAGCCGACTCGGAACGTACACCGGGAACACTGAAGCTTTCTTT. The encoded protein is CASSRLGTYTGNTEAFF.

J is TRBJ2-1 and V is TRBV9; 8 bases match TRBD2. The CDR3 has 13 residues. Germline trimming cut 6 bases from V and 5 bases from J; bases unmatched to any gene: 4. Germline V gives CDR1 SGDLS, CDR2 YYNGEE. The CDR3 reads CASTWREDNEQFF. In DNA form, the CDR3 reads TGTGCCAGCACCTGGCGGGAGGACAATGAGCAGTTCTTC.

V gene TRBV2 combines with J gene TRBJ2-4, with D possibly being TRBD2 (6 bases). CDR3 length: 15 amino acids. The germline V and J ends were trimmed by 3 bases and 6 bases, with 15 bases remaining between them. Germline V lookup: CDR1 SNHLY, CDR2 FYNNEI. The CDR3 coding sequence is TGTGCCAGCAGTGAGGAGGGAGGTTCGGGAAACATTCAGTACTTC. Translated: CASSEEGGSGNIQYF.